Following are 3 T cell receptor beta chains from one sample sequenced in a study of T-cell reconstitution after alpha-beta-depleted transplantation in children. Construction of the TCRbeta library involved unique molecular identifiers. MiXCR, applied by TCRdb to the PCR reads, yields one record per CDR3 protein. The repertoire has approximately 240,000 distinct CDR3 sequences, roughly a tenth of them found once; the top ten carry about 6%. The starting material was PBMCs from the stem cell graft donor, obtained from the stem cell graft. These receptors originate from a human donor who donated a stem cell graft to a child with acute lymphoblastic leukemia.

Many counts were recorded for this clonotype. CDR3 region: CSVGLGQETQYF. CDR3 in DNA: TGCAGCGTCGGACTAGGTCAAGAGACCCAGTACTTC. This chain connects TRBV29-1 to TRBJ2-5; TRBD2 matches at 7 bases. CDR1 and CDR2 (germline): SQVTM, ANQGSEA. The V segment lost 6 bases and the J segment 2 bases; nucleotides outside the gene matches: 3. The CDR3 covers 12 residues. The variable domain in full, completed from reference TRBV29-1 and TRBJ2-5, reads SAVISQKPSRDICQRGTSLTIQCQVDSQVTMMFWYRQQPGQSLTLIATANQGSEATYESGFVIDKFPISRPNLTFSTLTVSNMSPEDSSIYLCSVGLGQETQYFGPGTRLLVL.

The chain employs TRBV6-5 and TRBJ2-3, with a weak D call TRBD2 (6 bases). CDR1 MNHEY and CDR2 SVGAGI come from the germline V gene. The CDR3 covers 14 residues. Trimming shortened V by 0 bases and J by 8 bases, and 12 bases separated the two germline ends. CDR3: CASSYSSMGGTQYF. The DNA for the CDR3 is TGTGCCAGCAGTTACTCGAGTATGGGGGGTACGCAGTATTTT.

This clonotype was counted only a few times. This chain joins TRBV20-1 and TRBJ1-1; D not resolved. Per germline, CDR1 DFQATT and CDR2 SNEGSKA (reference sequence). V lost 6 bases, J lost 6 bases, and 11 bases lay in between. This CDR3 has 11 residues. CDR3 coding DNA: TGCAGTGCCGTGGCAGACTCTGAAGCTTTCTTT. This sequence encodes CSAVADSEAFF.